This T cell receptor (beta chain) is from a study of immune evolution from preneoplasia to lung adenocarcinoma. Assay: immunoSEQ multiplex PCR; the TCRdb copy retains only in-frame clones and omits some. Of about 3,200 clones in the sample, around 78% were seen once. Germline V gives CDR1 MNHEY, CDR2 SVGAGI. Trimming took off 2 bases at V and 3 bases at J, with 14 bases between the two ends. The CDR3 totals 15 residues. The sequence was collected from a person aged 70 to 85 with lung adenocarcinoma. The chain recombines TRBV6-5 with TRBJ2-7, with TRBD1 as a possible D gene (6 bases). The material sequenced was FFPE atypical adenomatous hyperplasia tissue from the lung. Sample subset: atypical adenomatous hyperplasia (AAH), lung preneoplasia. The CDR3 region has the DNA TGTGCCAGCAGTTACACAGGGTTCGAGAGCTACGAGCAGTACTTC. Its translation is CASSYTGFESYEQYF.